The 6 T cell receptor beta chains listed next were all sequenced from one sample in a study of cytomegalovirus exposure and HLA in healthy donors. 13 Jbeta primers and 60 Vbeta primers were used for the PCR. Assay used: immunoSEQ multiplex PCR; TCRdb lists only in-frame clones, some missing. Of tens of thousands of clones listed, 55% to 65% are singletons. The sequenced sample consisted of PBMCs. These receptors originate from a middle-aged woman in good health and CMV-seropositive.

The V and J genes are TRBV18 and TRBJ2-7; D not resolved. The V and J ends lost 2 bases and 5 bases respectively, with 7 bases between them. The CDR3 loop spans 12 amino acids. The germline V gene has CDR1 KGHSH and CDR2 LQKENI. CDR3 nucleotide sequence: TGTGCCAGCTCACCAAATGAGCACGAGCAGTACTTC. Protein sequence: CASSPNEHEQYF.

The rearrangement joins TRBV11-2 to TRBJ1-1; 9 nucleotides align to TRBD1. This CDR3 has 15 amino acids. CDR1 is SGHAT, CDR2 FQNNGV, per germline. Unmatched junction bases numbered 8, after V lost 4 bases and J lost 5 bases. CDR3 residues: CASSWEGQGLTEAFF. CDR3 in DNA: TGTGCCAGCAGCTGGGAAGGACAGGGGTTAACTGAAGCTTTCTTT. Full variable domain (remainder filled in from reference TRBV11-2 and TRBJ1-1): EAGVAQSPRYKIIEKRQSVAFWCNPISGHATLYWYQQILGQGPKLLIQFQNNGVVDDSQLPKDRFSAERLKGVDSTLKIQPAKLEDSAVYLCASSWEGQGLTEAFFGQGTRLTVV.

The chain combines TRBV19 with TRBJ2-6; D gene uncertain. Looked up from germline, CDR1 is LNHDA and CDR2 is SQIVND (reference sequence). The CDR3 runs to 15 residues. Trimming stripped 3 bases from V and 3 bases from J, with 9 bases between. This CDR3 reads CASSISVSGANVLTF. The CDR3 bases are TGTGCCAGTAGTATTAGTGTTAGTGGGGCCAACGTCCTGACTTTC.

The CDR3 sequence is CASSPLAGANEQFF. CDR3 nucleotides: TGTGCCAGCAGCCCCTTAGCGGGAGCAAATGAGCAGTTCTTC. The chain uses TRBV13 and TRBJ2-1, with 9 bases matching TRBD2. This CDR3 region has 14 residues. Germline CDR1 is PRHDT and CDR2 is FYEKMQ (reference sequence). V lost 5 bases to trimming and J lost 7 bases; unmatched junction nucleotides: 6.

This clone appeared a single time. The chain couples TRBV25-1 to TRBJ2-5; 10 positions match TRBD1. The J call may be mistaken, given a closer DNA end match to TRBJ2-7. The CDR3 loop spans 14 amino acids. Looked up from germline, CDR1 is MGHDK and CDR2 is SYGVNS. CDR3 sequence reads: CASSETGGVYEQYF. DNA for the CDR3: TGTGCCAGCAGTGAGACAGGGGGCGTCTACGAGCAGTACTTC.

The V gene is TRBV6-1, the J gene TRBJ1-2; 7 nucleotides agree with TRBD1. Unmatched junction bases numbered 6, after V lost 4 bases and J lost 4 bases. The CDR3 is 14 residues long. Germline V lookup: CDR1 MNHNS, CDR2 SASEGT. Here the CDR3 DNA reads TGTGCCAGCAGTGTGACAGGGAGCGGCTATGGCTACACCTTC. This sequence encodes CASSVTGSGYGYTF.